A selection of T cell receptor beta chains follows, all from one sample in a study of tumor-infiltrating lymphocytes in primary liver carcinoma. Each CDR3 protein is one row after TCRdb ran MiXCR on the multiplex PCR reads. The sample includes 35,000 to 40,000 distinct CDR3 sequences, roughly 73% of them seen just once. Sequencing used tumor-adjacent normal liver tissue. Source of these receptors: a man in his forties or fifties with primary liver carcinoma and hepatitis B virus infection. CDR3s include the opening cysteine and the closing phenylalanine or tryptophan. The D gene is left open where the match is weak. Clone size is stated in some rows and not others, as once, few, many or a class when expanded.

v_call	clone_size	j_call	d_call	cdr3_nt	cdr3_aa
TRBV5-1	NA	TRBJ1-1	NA	TGCGCCAGCAGCTCGGGGGGAACCAGGGATGTGAACACTGAAGCTTTCTTT	CASSSGGTRDVNTEAFF
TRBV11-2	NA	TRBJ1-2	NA	TGTGCCAGCTCCGCCGGGGGCTCCGGCTACACCTTC	CASSAGGSGYTF
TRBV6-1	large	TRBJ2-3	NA	TGTGCCAGCAGCCACACAGATACGCAGTATTTT	CASSHTDTQYF
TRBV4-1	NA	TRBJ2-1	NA	TGCGCTAGCGGCCGCGGGGCCAATGAGGAGTTCTTC	CASGRGANEEFF
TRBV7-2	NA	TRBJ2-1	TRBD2	TGTGCTAGCAGCTTACAAGCGGGAGCTAATGAGCAGTTCTTC	CASSLQAGANEQFF
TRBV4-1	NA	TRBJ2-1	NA	TGTACCAGCAGCCAAGATCGGACCACCTCCTACAATGAGCGGTTCTTC	CTSSQDRTTSYNERFF
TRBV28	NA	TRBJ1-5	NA	TGTGACAGCAGCCTCCAGGTGTCGAATCAGCCACAGCATTTT	CDSSLQVSNQPQHF
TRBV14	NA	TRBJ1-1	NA	TGCGCCAGCGGCCAAGATTTCGGGGGGGGCACTGAAGCTTTCTTT	CASGQDFGGGTEAFF
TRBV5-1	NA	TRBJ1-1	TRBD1	TGCGCCAGTCGGAGGGGGCTGGACACTGAAGCTTTCTTT	CASRRGLDTEAFF
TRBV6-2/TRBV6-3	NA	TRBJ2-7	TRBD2	TGTCACAGCAGCTCAGGGAGGGACTACGAGCAGTACTTC	CHSSSGRDYEQYF
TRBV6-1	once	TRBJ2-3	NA	TGTGCCAGCACTGAGATGCGTGGAGATACGCAGTATTTT	CASTEMRGDTQYF
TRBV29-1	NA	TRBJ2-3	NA	TGCAGCGTTGAGGGCGGGGTCGGCATCACAGGTACGCAGTATTTT	CSVEGGVGITGTQYF
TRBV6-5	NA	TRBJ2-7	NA	TGTGCCAGTAGTCCCGGGATAGGGAGGTACGAGCAGTACTTC	CASSPGIGRYEQYF
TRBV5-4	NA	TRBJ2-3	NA	TGTGCCAGCAGCATTACTAGAGATACGCAGTATTTC	CASSITRDTQYF
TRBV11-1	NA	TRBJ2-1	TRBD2	TGTGCCTGTAGCCAAAGCGGGATATACAATGATCAGTTCTTC	CACSQSGIYNDQFF
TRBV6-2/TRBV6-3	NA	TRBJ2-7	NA	TGTACCAGCAGTTACTCGGCTAGCGTGGACGAACAGTACTTC	CTSSYSASVDEQYF
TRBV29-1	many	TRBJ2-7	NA	TGCAGCGTTGGGGCGAGCGAGCAGTACTTC	CSVGASEQYF
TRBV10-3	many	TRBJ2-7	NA	TGTGCCATCGGGCCAGGGGGGTACGAGCAGTACTTC	CAIGPGGYEQYF
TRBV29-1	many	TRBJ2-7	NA	TGCAGCGTGGCTCGGTCTTCCTACGAGCAGTACTTC	CSVARSSYEQYF
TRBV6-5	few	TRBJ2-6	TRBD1	TGTGCCAGCAGTTCCCGGACAGGCAGCTCTGGGGCCAACGTCCTGACTTTC	CASSSRTGSSGANVLTF
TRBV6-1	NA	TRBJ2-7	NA	TGTGCCTGCAGTGCGGGACAAGGCCGATACGAGCAGTACTTC	CACSAGQGRYEQYF
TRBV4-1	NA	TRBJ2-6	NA	TGCGCCAGCAGCCAAGCTCAGGGCTCTGGCGCCAACGTCCTGACTTTC	CASSQAQGSGANVLTF
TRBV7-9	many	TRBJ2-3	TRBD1	TGTGCCAGCAGTAGGAGGGGACAGGACACAGATACGCAGTATTTT	CASSRRGQDTDTQYF
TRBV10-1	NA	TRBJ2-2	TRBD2	TGTGCCTCCCAACCGGGGGGGAACACCGGGGAGCTGTTTTTT	CASQPGGNTGELFF
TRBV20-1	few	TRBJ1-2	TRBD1	TGCAGTGCTAGAGAAGGCGGACAGGATTGCTACACCTTC	CSAREGGQDCYTF
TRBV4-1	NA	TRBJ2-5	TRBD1	TGCGCCAGCAGGCAAGGAGACAGGGGAACGATAGGGACCCAGTACTTC	CASRQGDRGTIGTQYF
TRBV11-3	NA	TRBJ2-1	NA	TGTGCCAGCAGCTTGAGAGGTACCTGGGAGCAGTTCTTC	CASSLRGTWEQFF
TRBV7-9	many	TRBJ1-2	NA	TGTGCCAGCAGCCGCCAGGGCCTCGGGGGCTACACCTTC	CASSRQGLGGYTF
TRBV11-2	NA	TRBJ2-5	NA	TGTGCCAATAGCCAAAGCGGCGGTCAAGAGACCCAGTATTTC	CANSQSGGQETQYF
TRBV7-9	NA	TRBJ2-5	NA	TGTGCCAGCAACCCCCTCCAGACAGCCCAAGAGACCCAGTACTTC	CASNPLQTAQETQYF
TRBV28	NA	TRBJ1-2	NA	TGTGCCAACAGTTTAGTGAGGGGTGTTATGGTCCTCGGCTACGCCTTC	CANSLVRGVMVLGYAF
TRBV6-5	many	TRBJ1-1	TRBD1	TGTGCCAGCAGTTACTCCCGGGACAGGGAAGCTTTCTTT	CASSYSRDREAFF
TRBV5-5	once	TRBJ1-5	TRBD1	TGTGCCAGCAGCAGCGGGGGGACAGGGCAGCCCCAGCATTTT	CASSSGGTGQPQHF
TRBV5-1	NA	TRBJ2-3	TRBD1	TGCAGCAGCAGCTTGAGACAGGGAATTGGAGATACGCAGTATTTT	CSSSLRQGIGDTQYF
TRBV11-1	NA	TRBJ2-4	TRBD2	TGTGACAGCAGCCTTCCCGGAACTAGCGGGACCAAAAACATTCAGTACTTC	CDSSLPGTSGTKNIQYF
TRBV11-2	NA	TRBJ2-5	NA	TGCGCCAGCAGCCCCGTCGGGCTAGTCCAAGAGACCCAGTATTTC	CASSPVGLVQETQYF
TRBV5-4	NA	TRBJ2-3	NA	TGTACCAGCAACTTGGACGCGGGGGCCTCCACAGATACGCAGTATTTT	CTSNLDAGASTDTQYF
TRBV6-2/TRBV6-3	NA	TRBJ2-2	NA	TGTGCCAGCAGGCCCCCGGGGTTGAACACGGGGGAGCTGTTTTTT	CASRPPGLNTGELFF
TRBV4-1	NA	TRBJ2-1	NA	TGCGCCAGCAGCCAACTTGGGGCAGGGTGCGGTTTGTATGAGCATCTCTTC	CASSQLGAGCGLYEHLF
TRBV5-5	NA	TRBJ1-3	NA	TGTGCCAGCAGCGCCGGGACGGATCTCTTTTCTGGAAACTCTATACATTTT	CASSAGTDLFSGNSIHF
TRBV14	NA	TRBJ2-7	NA	TGTACCAGCAGCCGCCCTATGGGTTCGCAGTACTTC	CTSSRPMGSQYF
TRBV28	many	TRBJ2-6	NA	TGTGCCAGCACCCCTCGGGAATTTTCTGGGGCCAACGTCCTGACTTTC	CASTPREFSGANVLTF
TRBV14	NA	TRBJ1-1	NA	TGTGCCAACAGGCAAGGTGGAGGGCCTGAAGATTTCTTT	CANRQGGGPEDFF